This TCR beta chain was sequenced during a study of Ad26.COV2.S vaccination and SARS-CoV-2 variants. Study-wide background: Once or twice, 56 days apart, Ad26.COV2.S was delivered intramuscularly.

Study observations and caveats: Analyses that measured TCR breadth and depth may have underestimated total T cell responses.

Treatment in this sample: roughly 18 received Ad26.COV2.S at low or high dose, single or two shots; five or six received placebo; per-sample allocation not given. Sampling happened 63 days after the first vaccine or placebo injection. An adult aged 18-55 years in Boston served as the donor. Concerning this clone itself: Its specificity is unknown.

The germline V gene has CDR1 SGHRS and CDR2 YFSETQ. With V trimmed by 2 bases and J by 0 bases, 7 bases remained unmatched. This CDR3 spans 16 amino acids. TCRdb keeps only in-frame clones here, not all; method: immunoSEQ multiplex PCR. The repertoire holds about 480,000 clones, with around 88% as singletons. The material sequenced was peripheral blood, taken in a trial of Ad26.COV2.S vaccine versus placebo. This clonotype originated in a person between 18 and 59 years old who received the Ad26.COV2.S COVID-19 vaccine or a placebo. This chain connects TRBV5-1 to TRBJ1-2; 7 nucleotides line up with TRBD1. The CDR3 is CASSFGTVVSNYGYTF. CDR3 coding DNA: TGCGCCAGCAGCTTCGGGACAGTAGTTTCTAACTATGGCTACACCTTC. Combining the CDR3 with reference TRBV5-1 and TRBJ1-2 gives the whole variable domain KAGVTQTPRYLIKTRGQQVTLSCSPISGHRSVSWYQQTPGQGLQFLFEYFSETQRNKGNFPGRFSGRQFSNSRSEMNVSTLELGDSALYLCASSFGTVVSNYGYTFGSGTRLTVV.